This T cell receptor beta chain was sequenced during a study of cytomegalovirus exposure and HLA in healthy donors (TCRdb year 2017). About the investigation overall: A later analysis indicated that the roughly 130 validation repertoires were generated on the platform also employed for the 700 or so repertoires of the first cohort. In addition to the first cohort of roughly 670 subjects, a separate validation cohort of some 120 different subjects was used. The study aimed to test whether cataloging public T cell receptors could reveal signatures of past pathogen exposure. High-throughput TCR immunosequencing, statistical association of individual TCRs with disease status, and machine learning were combined to predict cytomegalovirus infection status. Overall results and qualifications from the work: While some public TCRs were present in many individuals, most TCR sequences turned up only very rarely across donors. According to the authors, the approach could potentially be generalized to other disease states and immunological phenotypes. The validation cohort had no HLA typing available for a later analysis, so co-occurrence within that cohort was assessed over all 110 or so repertoires. In vitro tests confirmed that three of the cytomegalovirus-associated TCR beta chains recognize cytomegalovirus antigens. A later analysis found that TCRs clustered in the first cohort also tended to co-occur in the 110 or so validation repertoires, with 94% of cluster scores above 0. The classifier was reported to diagnose cytomegalovirus status with high specificity and sensitivity in both the original cohort and the validation cohort. The study gave a list of some 150 TCR beta chains associated with cytomegalovirus.

After removal of 5 bases from V and 7 bases from J, the junction retains 10 bases not matched to a gene. Taken from the germline V gene (reference sequence), the CDR1 and CDR2 loops are GTSNPN and SVGIG. The CDR3 sequence holds 15 residues, the cysteine and phenylalanine included. Just the 45-base CDR3 DNA is kept, in frame starting at base 1. The donors were included in the validation cohort of some 120 subjects, a group kept apart from the 666-subject first cohort. A remark on this clone: Its antigen is not yet known. No qualities accompany the bases; no much larger clone lies one base away.

Receptor amplification or capture employed the immunoSEQ multiplex PCR assay. Concerning the study's data processing: A statistical classification framework was built to diagnose cytomegalovirus status from the catalog of TCR beta chain sequences. TCRdb holds this immuneACCESS table with in-frame rearrangements only. Some clones are missing; in checked studies, unresolved V genes explain under half, and the rest has no known cause. D and trimming were read from the DNA, whereas the V and J calls and clone size are those reported in that table. The sample records around 70,000 clones, 94% of which are singletons. The ten largest clones add up to about 1.6% of the sample.

This chain joins TRBV30 to TRBJ2-3; 12 of the junction bases match TRBD1. The receptor was isolated from a man aged 18 to 30 in good health and CMV-seropositive. Sequences were obtained from PBMCs. The sequence in DNA is TGTGCCTGGGATCCGGGACAGGGGGCAAGGTATACGCAGTATTTT. Its protein is CAWDPGQGARYTQYF. The variable domain in full, with residues beyond the CDR3 obtained from the reference TRBV30 and TRBJ2-3 genes, is SQTIHQWPATLVQPVGSPLSLECTVEGTSNPNLYWYRQAAGRGLQLLFYSVGIGQISSEVPQNLSASRPQDRQFILSSKKLLLSDSGFYLCAWDPGQGARYTQYFGPGTRLTVL.